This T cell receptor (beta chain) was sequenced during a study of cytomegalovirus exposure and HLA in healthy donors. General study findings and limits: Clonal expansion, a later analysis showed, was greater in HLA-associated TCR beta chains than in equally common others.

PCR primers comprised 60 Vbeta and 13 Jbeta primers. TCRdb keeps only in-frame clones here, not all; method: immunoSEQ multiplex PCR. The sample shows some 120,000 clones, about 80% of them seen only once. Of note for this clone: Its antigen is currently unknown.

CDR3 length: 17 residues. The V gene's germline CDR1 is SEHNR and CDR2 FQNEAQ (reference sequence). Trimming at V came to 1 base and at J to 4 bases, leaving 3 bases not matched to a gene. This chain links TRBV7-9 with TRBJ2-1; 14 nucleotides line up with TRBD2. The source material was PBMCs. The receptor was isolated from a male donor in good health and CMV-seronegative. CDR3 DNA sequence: TGTGCCAGCAGCTTAGGGGGACTAGCGGGGGTATACAATGAGCAGTTCTTC. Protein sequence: CASSLGGLAGVYNEQFF. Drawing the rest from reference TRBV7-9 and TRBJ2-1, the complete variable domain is DTGVSQNPRHKITKRGQNVTFRCDPISEHNRLYWYRQTLGQGPEFLTYFQNEAQLEKSRLLSDRFSAERPKGSFSTLEIQRTEQGDSAMYLCASSLGGLAGVYNEQFFGPGTRLTVL.